This T cell receptor beta chain was found in a study of PD-1 blockade in classical Hodgkin lymphoma. This sample's time point: cycle 4 day 1 (C4D1), after six to seven weeks of nivolumab. Relapse after autologous stem cell transplantation occurred in every patient, and brentuximab vedotin exposure varied. The investigators isolated CD8+ T cells from thawed PBMCs using magnetic negative selection. Measured with immunoSEQ multiplex PCR; TCRdb has only the in-frame clones, and not every one. The top ten clones hold nearly 50% of a sample with under 5,000 clones, approximately 66% of them seen once. V lost 3 bases and J 5 bases, leaving 13 bases between the germline ends. CDR1 SGHTA and CDR2 FQGNSA come from the germline V gene. The CDR3 has 14 residues.

This receptor was obtained from a human donor with classical Hodgkin lymphoma. Here the sequenced sample was CD8+ T cells from blood, taken before the fourth cycle of nivolumab. The chain links TRBV7-2 to TRBJ2-5; D is unclear. This CDR3 is CASSFFQEAETQYF. The CDR3, as DNA: TGTGCCAGCAGCTTCTTTCAAGAAGCGGAGACCCAGTACTTC.